Sequencing of this T cell receptor beta chain was carried out in a study of shared clonotypes between healthy human individuals. Study observations and caveats: Even with large depth, rarefaction showed that sorted-subset sequencing was incomplete.

This CDR3 has 15 amino acids. Trimming removed 8 bases from V and 9 bases from J; junction bases left unmatched: 10. In germline, CDR1 is MNHEY, CDR2 SMNVEV (reference sequence). Cells designated naive CD8 were CD45RO-negative and were positively selected for CCR7, with terminally differentiated effector memory CD45RA+ cells excluded. Each donor was a Caucasian adult residing in Nashville, Tennessee. On this clone: The antigen is undetermined.

Assay execution took place at the deep level. Sequenced by immunoSEQ multiplex PCR; TCRdb stores in-frame clones only, minus some. The sample holds 1.5 million to 2.5 million clones, approximately 94% seen once. The receptor's source is a man aged 18 to 30 in good health. The sample taken for sequencing was naive CD8+ T cells sorted from blood. The chain uses TRBV27 and TRBJ2-1; 13 bases fit TRBD2. The CDR3 coding sequence is TGTGCCAGCGCCGAGAGGACTAGCGGGGGTGGTGAGCAGTTCTTC. Encoded protein: CASAERTSGGGEQFF.